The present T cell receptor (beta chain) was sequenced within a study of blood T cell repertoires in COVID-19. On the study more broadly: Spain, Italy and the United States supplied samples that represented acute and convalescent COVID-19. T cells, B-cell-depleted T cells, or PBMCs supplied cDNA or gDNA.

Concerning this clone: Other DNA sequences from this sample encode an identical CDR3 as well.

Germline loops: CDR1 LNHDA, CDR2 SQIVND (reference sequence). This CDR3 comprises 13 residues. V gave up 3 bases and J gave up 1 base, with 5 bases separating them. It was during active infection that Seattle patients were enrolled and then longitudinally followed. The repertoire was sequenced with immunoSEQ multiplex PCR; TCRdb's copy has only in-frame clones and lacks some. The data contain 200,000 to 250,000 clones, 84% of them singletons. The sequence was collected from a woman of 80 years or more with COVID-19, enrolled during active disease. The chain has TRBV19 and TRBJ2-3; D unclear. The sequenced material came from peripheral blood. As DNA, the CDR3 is TGTGCCAGTAGTATCCCTGGCACAGATACGCAGTATTTT. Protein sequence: CASSIPGTDTQYF.